The 29 T cell receptor beta chains listed next were all sequenced from one sample in a study of blood T cell repertoires in COVID-19. Clones were sequenced by immunoSEQ multiplex PCR, and TCRdb holds only the in-frame ones, with some missing. The table has 55,000 to 80,000 clones, 75% to 90% seen once; the top ten hold less than 2.5%. The specimen sequenced was peripheral blood. The receptors come from a human donor in a cohort sampled during active COVID-19.

V is TRBV5-6 and J is TRBJ1-5, with 11 bases aligning to TRBD1. This CDR3 spans 15 amino acids. Germline lookup yields CDR1 SGHDT and CDR2 YYEEEE. V shed 4 bases and J 6 bases; nucleotides not matched to a gene: 6. Here the CDR3 DNA reads TGTGCCAGCAGCGCGGACAGGGGGCACGGTCAGCCCCAGCATTTT. Protein sequence: CASSADRGHGQPQHF.

This clone was detected only a few times. The CDR3 DNA is TGTGCCAGCAGCTTTAGCGGGAGTTCCTCAGATACGCAGTATTTT. It translates to CASSFSGSSSDTQYF. The chain links TRBV5-8 to TRBJ2-3; 9 positions match TRBD2. The CDR3 length is 15 residues. The V segment lost 2 bases and the J segment 4 bases; nucleotides outside the gene matches: 5. Germline loops: CDR1 SGHTS, CDR2 YDEGEE.

The chain has TRBV9 and TRBJ2-7; 7 bases are a match to TRBD1. From germline, CDR1 is SGDLS and CDR2 YYNGEE. Losses at the gene ends were 4 bases for V and 2 bases for J; bases not matched to a gene: 6. This CDR3 has 14 residues. CDR3 region: CASSPRTGAYEQYF. For the CDR3, the DNA is TGTGCCAGCAGCCCCAGGACAGGCGCCTACGAGCAGTACTTC.

The chain uses TRBV5-1 and TRBJ1-2; the D is unclear. Trimming stripped 0 bases from V and 4 bases from J, with 16 bases between. CDR1 SGHRS and CDR2 YFSETQ come from the germline V gene. This CDR3 contains 16 residues. The CDR3 loop is CASSLVGDIKIYGYTF. CDR3 bases: TGCGCCAGCAGCTTGGTAGGTGACATAAAAATCTATGGCTACACCTTC. Full variable domain (outside the CDR3, taken from reference TRBV5-1 and TRBJ1-2): KAGVTQTPRYLIKTRGQQVTLSCSPISGHRSVSWYQQTPGQGLQFLFEYFSETQRNKGNFPGRFSGRQFSNSRSEMNVSTLELGDSALYLCASSLVGDIKIYGYTFGSGTRLTVV.

The rearrangement uses TRBV28 and TRBJ2-3; 11 positions agree with TRBD2. J was trimmed by 6 bases and V by 7 bases; bases with no gene match: 12. The CDR3 totals 16 residues. Germline V gene sequence: CDR1 MDHEN, CDR2 SYDVKM. The CDR3 DNA reads TGTGCCAGCATTCCATTAGCGGGGGGGACCACGGATACGCAGTATTTT. Its protein is CASIPLAGGTTDTQYF.

This clone occurred once. This rearrangement joins TRBV5-1 to TRBJ2-5; 7 bases match TRBD1. CDR3 length: 15 amino acids. Germline V gives CDR1 SGHRS, CDR2 YFSETQ. V was clipped by 3 bases and J by 1 base; unmatched bases: 6. CDR3 protein: CASSSSGQAQETQYF. CDR3 coding DNA: TGCGCCAGCAGCTCCTCTGGACAGGCCCAAGAGACCCAGTACTTC.

This sequence joins TRBV4-3 and TRBJ1-1; TRBD1 is a possible D gene (5 bases). CDR3 size: 13 residues. V was trimmed by 2 bases and J by 10 bases, leaving 14 bases between them. Germline V gene lookup returns CDR1 LGHNA and CDR2 YSLEER. Written as DNA, the CDR3 is TGCGCCAGCAGCCAAACTGGGCAGGGTGTAGCTTTCTTT. It is translated as CASSQTGQGVAFF.

The V call is TRBV6-5, the J call TRBJ2-7, with TRBD1 matching 10 bases. The length of the CDR3 is 14 residues. The germline gives CDR1 MNHEY, CDR2 SVGAGI. The J segment lost 1 base and the V segment lost 5 bases, leaving 2 bases of the junction unmatched. DNA for the CDR3: TGTGCCAGCAGTAGGGACAGGGGATCCTACGAGCAGTACTTC. Translation: CASSRDRGSYEQYF.

This clone appeared once. The CDR3: CASSLALGTPATNEKLFF. In nucleotides, the CDR3 is TGTGCCAGCAGCTTAGCGCTTGGGACACCGGCGACTAATGAAAAACTGTTTTTT. The V gene is TRBV7-8, the J gene TRBJ1-4; tentatively, D is TRBD1 (6 bases). The germline CDR1 and CDR2 sequences are SGHVS and FQNEAQ. The CDR3 sequence is 18 residues long. Trimming shortened V by 0 bases and J by 2 bases, and 16 bases separated the two germline ends.

The V gene is TRBV24-1, the J gene TRBJ2-3, with 13 bases identical to TRBD2. Per the germline V gene, CDR1 is KGHDR and CDR2 is SFDVKD. The V segment lost 3 bases and the J segment 3 bases; nucleotides outside the gene matches: 5. The CDR3 sequence is 17 residues long. The CDR3 protein is CATSDPGLAGATDTQYF. The CDR3 DNA follows: TGTGCCACCAGTGATCCAGGACTAGCGGGGGCAACAGATACGCAGTATTTT.

The rearrangement uses TRBV9 and TRBJ2-1; 10 positions agree with TRBD2. Germline CDR1 is SGDLS and CDR2 is YYNGEE. V shed 0 bases and J 8 bases; nucleotides not matched to a gene: 5. The CDR3 is 15 residues long. The chain's CDR3 is CASSVALAGIDEQFF. Written as DNA, the CDR3 is TGTGCCAGCAGCGTAGCACTAGCGGGAATCGATGAGCAGTTCTTC.

This clone was recorded once. This rearrangement joins TRBV24-1 to TRBJ2-5; 8 bases are a match to TRBD1. This CDR3 is built from 15 residues. The V gene end was trimmed by 3 bases and the J gene end by 2 bases; junction bases not matched to a gene: 4. Germline CDR1 KGHDR, CDR2 SFDVKD. CDR3 sequence (DNA): TGTGCCACCAGTGATCGGACAGGGATACAAGAGACCCAGTACTTC. Its protein product is CATSDRTGIQETQYF.

This clone was detected only once. This chain uses TRBV5-1 with TRBJ1-2; 8 positions match TRBD1. J lost 3 bases, V lost 0 bases, and 4 bases had no gene match. The CDR3 runs to 15 residues. Germline V gives CDR1 SGHRS, CDR2 YFSETQ. DNA for the CDR3: TGCGCCAGCAGCTTGGACCCAGGGGGCGACTATGGCTACACCTTC. Translation: CASSLDPGGDYGYTF.

The chain uses TRBV25-1 and TRBJ2-1; 13 bases match TRBD2. CDR1 and CDR2 (germline): MGHDK, SYGVNS. CDR3 length equals 16 residues. The V and J ends lost 5 bases and 5 bases, in that order; junction bases with no gene match: 6. The CDR3 bases are TGTGCCAGCAGTCGGCGGACTAGCGGGGGAAACAATGAGCAGTTCTTC. It translates to CASSRRTSGGNNEQFF.

This chain joins TRBV6-5 and TRBJ2-7; a possible D gene is TRBD1 (6 bases). Deletions cut 2 bases from V and 4 bases from J, with 15 bases between. Germline V lookup: CDR1 MNHEY, CDR2 SVGAGI. The CDR3 runs to 15 residues. As DNA, the CDR3 is TGTGCCAGCAGTTACGCGGAACAGGGCGGGTACGAGCAGTACTTC. This sequence encodes CASSYAEQGGYEQYF.

The gene calls are TRBV21-1 and TRBJ2-7; TRBD1 is taken as the D call from the table, unchecked against the DNA. TRBV21-1 is noted as a pseudogene. The CDR3 covers 18 residues. CDR3 coding DNA: TGTGCCAGCAGCATTGGGACAGCAGGGGCCTATTTTTTCAACGAGCAGTACTTC. This sequence encodes CASSIGTAGAYFFNEQYF.

This chain connects TRBV13 to TRBJ2-1; 7 bases align to TRBD1. V lost 6 bases to trimming and J lost 6 bases; unmatched junction nucleotides: 11. Germline loops: CDR1 PRHDT, CDR2 FYEKMQ (reference sequence). The CDR3 loop spans 15 amino acids. The CDR3 is CASSRQGRASNEQFF. The CDR3 DNA sequence: TGTGCCAGCAGTCGACAGGGCAGGGCCTCCAATGAGCAGTTCTTC.

The V call is TRBV2, the J call TRBJ2-2; perhaps TRBD2 as D (6 bases). V was shortened by 4 bases and J by 2 bases, with 17 bases between the two germline ends. This CDR3 contains 17 residues. The germline V gene encodes CDR1 SNHLY and CDR2 FYNNEI. Here the CDR3 reads CASSGGTEGTNTGELFF. The CDR3 nucleotides are TGTGCCAGCAGTGGGGGGACGGAAGGGACTAACACCGGGGAGCTGTTTTTT.

The CDR3 region has the DNA TGTGCCAGCAGCTTGGAGTGGACAGGGAATGAAAAACTGTTTTTT. The encoded protein is CASSLEWTGNEKLFF. J is TRBJ1-4 and V is TRBV5-8; TRBD1 matches at 8 bases. The CDR3 covers 15 residues. J gave up 5 bases and V 0 bases, and 3 bases lay outside the gene matches. Germline V gives CDR1 SGHTS, CDR2 YDEGEE.

The genes are TRBV7-3 and TRBJ2-1; possibly TRBD2 for D (6 bases). Trimming took 4 bases from V and 3 from J, leaving 16 bases between them. Germline CDR1 and CDR2: SGHTA and FQGTGA. This CDR3 has 16 amino acids. In DNA form, the CDR3 reads TGTGCCAGCAGCTGGGTCGGGGGAGGCGGCTACAATGAGCAGTTCTTC. Translation gives CASSWVGGGGYNEQFF.

The chain recombines TRBV7-2 with TRBJ2-3; no reliable D call. The CDR3 has 14 residues. The V end lost 3 bases, the J end lost 4 bases, and 11 bases lay between the germline ends. Germline CDR1 is SGHTA and CDR2 is FQGNSA. The CDR3 here is CASSFPPVADTQYF. CDR3 coding DNA: TGTGCCAGCAGCTTCCCCCCCGTTGCAGATACGCAGTATTTT.

The chain uses TRBV19 and TRBJ2-6, with D possibly being TRBD1 (6 bases). This CDR3 has 15 residues. Trimming took off 9 bases at V and 2 bases at J, with 14 bases between the two ends. Germline V gene sequence: CDR1 LNHDA, CDR2 SQIVND (reference sequence). The CDR3 DNA reads TGTGCCAGCGGACCAGGGGACCCTGGGGCCAACGTCCTGACTTTC. Translated, it gives CASGPGDPGANVLTF.

The chain carries TRBV27 and TRBJ1-1, with 7 positions matching TRBD1. The V gene end was trimmed by 5 bases and the J gene end by 4 bases; junction bases not matched to a gene: 16. This CDR3 is built from 17 residues. Germline values: CDR1 MNHEY, CDR2 SMNVEV (reference sequence). The CDR3 region is CASSPLTWTGIGTEAFF. In DNA form, the CDR3 reads TGTGCCAGCAGTCCGTTAACCTGGACAGGAATAGGCACTGAAGCTTTCTTT.

This clone was detected a few times. The chain joins TRBV5-1 to TRBJ2-3; 8 bases fit TRBD1. This CDR3 is 16 amino acids long. Germline V gene data show CDR1 as SGHRS and CDR2 as YFSETQ. With V trimmed by 1 base and J by 1 base, 5 bases remained unmatched. The CDR3 DNA sequence: TGCGCCAGCAGCTTGAGAGCGACAGGGGGCACAGATACGCAGTATTTT. Translated: CASSLRATGGTDTQYF.

The V and J genes are TRBV18 and TRBJ2-7; 9 nucleotides match TRBD1. The CDR3 spans 14 residues. The ends lost 3 bases at V and 6 bases at J; junction bases unmatched: 6. The V gene's germline CDR1 is KGHSH and CDR2 LQKENI. CDR3 region: CASSPGTGTFEQYF. CDR3 sequence (DNA): TGTGCCAGCTCACCCGGGACAGGGACCTTCGAGCAGTACTTC.

The gene calls are TRBV5-4 and TRBJ1-1, with D possibly TRBD1 on 6 matching bases. Germline V gene lookup returns CDR1 SGHNT and CDR2 YYREEE (reference sequence). CDR3 size: 16 residues. The germline V and J ends were trimmed by 0 bases and 5 bases, with 17 bases remaining between them. The CDR3 here is CASSLVGGGAHTEAFF. The DNA of the CDR3 is TGTGCCAGCAGCTTGGTTGGGGGGGGCGCACATACTGAAGCTTTCTTT.

The rearrangement links TRBV7-3 to TRBJ2-1; 9 bases map to TRBD2. This CDR3 has 16 amino acids. Trimming at V came to 5 bases and at J to 4 bases, leaving 9 bases not matched to a gene. CDR1 and CDR2 from the germline V gene are SGHTA and FQGTGA. In DNA form, the CDR3 reads TGTGCCAGCAGCCCTTCCGGGACTAGCAGGTACAATGAGCAGTTCTTC. Protein: CASSPSGTSRYNEQFF.

This clone came up once. The chain recombines TRBV5-4 with TRBJ2-5; possibly TRBD2 for D (7 bases). This CDR3 has 13 residues. Trimming removed 4 bases from V and 4 bases from J, with 11 bases in between. CDR1 is SGHNT, CDR2 YYREEE, per germline (reference sequence). The CDR3 sequence: CASSAGARETQYF. CDR3 in DNA: TGTGCCAGCAGCGCGGGGGCCCGAGAGACCCAGTACTTC. Complete variable domain (other parts from reference TRBV5-4 and TRBJ2-5): ETGVTQSPTHLIKTRGQQVTLRCSSQSGHNTVSWYQQALGQGPQFIFQYYREEENGRGNFPPRFSGLQFPNYSSELNVNALELDDSALYLCASSAGARETQYFGPGTRLLVL.

The chain uses TRBV28 and TRBJ2-6, with D unresolved. CDR1 is MDHEN and CDR2 is SYDVKM in the germline V gene. The CDR3 runs to 13 residues. Trimming stripped 6 bases from V and 0 bases from J, with 3 bases between. The CDR3 spells CASRLSGANVLTF. CDR3 in DNA: TGTGCCAGCAGACTCTCTGGGGCCAACGTCCTGACTTTC.